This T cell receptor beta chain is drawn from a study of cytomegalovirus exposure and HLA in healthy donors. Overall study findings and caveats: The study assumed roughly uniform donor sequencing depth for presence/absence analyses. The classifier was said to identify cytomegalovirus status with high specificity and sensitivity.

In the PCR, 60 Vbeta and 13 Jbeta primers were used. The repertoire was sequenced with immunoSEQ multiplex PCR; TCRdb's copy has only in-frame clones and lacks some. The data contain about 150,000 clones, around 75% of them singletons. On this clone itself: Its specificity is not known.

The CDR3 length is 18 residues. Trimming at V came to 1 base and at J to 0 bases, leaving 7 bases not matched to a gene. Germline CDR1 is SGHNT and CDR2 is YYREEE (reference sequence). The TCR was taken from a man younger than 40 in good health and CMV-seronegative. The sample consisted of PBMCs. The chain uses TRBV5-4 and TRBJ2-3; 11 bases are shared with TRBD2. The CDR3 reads CASSLFPSGRSSTDTQYF. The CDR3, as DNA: TGTGCCAGCAGCTTGTTTCCTAGCGGGAGGTCTAGCACAGATACGCAGTATTTT.